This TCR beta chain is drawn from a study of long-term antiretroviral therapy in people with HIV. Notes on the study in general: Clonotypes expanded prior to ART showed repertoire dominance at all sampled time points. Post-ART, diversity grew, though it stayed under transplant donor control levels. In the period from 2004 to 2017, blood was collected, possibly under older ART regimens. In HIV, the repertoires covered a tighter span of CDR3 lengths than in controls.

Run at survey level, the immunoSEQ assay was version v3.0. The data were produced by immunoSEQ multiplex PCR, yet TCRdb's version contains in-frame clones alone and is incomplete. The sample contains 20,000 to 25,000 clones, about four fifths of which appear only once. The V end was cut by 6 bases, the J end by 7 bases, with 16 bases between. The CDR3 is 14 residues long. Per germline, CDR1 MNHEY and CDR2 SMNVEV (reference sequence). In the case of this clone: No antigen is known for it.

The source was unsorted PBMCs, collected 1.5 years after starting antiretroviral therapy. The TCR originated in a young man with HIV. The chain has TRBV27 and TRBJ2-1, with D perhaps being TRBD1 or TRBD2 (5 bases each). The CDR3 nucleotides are TGTGCCAGCAGCAGACTGGGGGTGCAGAATGAGCAGTTCTTC. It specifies CASSRLGVQNEQFF.